The next 30 T cell receptor beta chains were all read from a single sample in a study of cytomegalovirus exposure and HLA in healthy donors. Assay: immunoSEQ multiplex PCR; the TCRdb copy retains only in-frame clones and omits some. The sample consists of some 99,000 clones, about nine tenths of them appearing once. The sample taken for sequencing was PBMCs. These receptors originate from a young woman in good health and CMV-seronegative.

V usage is TRBV29-1 and J usage is TRBJ2-5; D is possibly TRBD1 (6 bases). The CDR3 totals 11 residues. V was cut by 8 bases and J by 7 bases, with 14 bases left in between. CDR1 and CDR2 (germline): SQVTM, ANQGSEA. The CDR3 loop is CSTTGDVTQYF. DNA for the CDR3: TGCAGCACGACAGGTGATGTGACCCAGTACTTC.

The chain recombines TRBV7-8 with TRBJ1-4; 10 bases line up with TRBD1. Looked up from germline, CDR1 is SGHVS and CDR2 is FQNEAQ. The V and J ends lost 1 base and 7 bases, in that order; junction bases with no gene match: 6. This CDR3 has 16 amino acids. In nucleotides, the CDR3 is TGTGCCAGCAGCTTAGTGACAGGGGGCGCGGGTGAAAAACTGTTTTTT. This encodes CASSLVTGGAGEKLFF.

The chain links TRBV30 to TRBJ2-2, with D unresolved. Trimming took off 3 bases at V and 7 bases at J, with 6 bases between the two ends. Germline lookup yields CDR1 GTSNPN and CDR2 SVGIG (reference sequence). CDR3 length equals 11 residues. The CDR3 region has the DNA TGTGCCTGGAGATACAGCGGGGAGCTGTTTTTT. Translating it yields CAWRYSGELFF.

The chain has TRBV7-3 and TRBJ2-3, with a weak D call TRBD1 (6 bases). CDR1 is SGHTA and CDR2 is FQGTGA in the germline V gene. The length of the CDR3 is 22 residues. Between the trimmed V and J ends, which lost 1 base and 1 base, there was a span of 30 bases. CDR3 protein: CASSLIGSSPGTRTVGTDTQYF. CDR3 coding DNA: TGTGCCAGCAGCTTAATAGGGTCCAGTCCGGGGACAAGGACGGTGGGCACAGATACGCAGTATTTT.

This clone was recorded only once. The CDR3 region has the DNA TGTGCCAGCAGTTACCTCGACAGGGTAGGAGAGACCCAGTACTTC. It yields the protein CASSYLDRVGETQYF. The chain recombines TRBV6-5 with TRBJ2-5; 7 bases match TRBD1. The CDR3 length is 15 residues. V trimming: 2 bases; J trimming: 4 bases; junction bases outside the gene matches: 7. Germline V gene lookup returns CDR1 MNHEY and CDR2 SVGAGI.

As regards this clone: The missing conserved phenylalanine or tryptophan at the end of this CDR3 makes a read error likely. The limits of the CDR3 on the DNA are not certain, so only TCRdb's listed CDR3 is given. The chain combines TRBV7-9 with TRBJ1-2. Per germline, CDR1 SEHNR and CDR2 FQNEAQ (reference sequence). The CDR3 sequence runs 9 residues, both termini included. The CDR3 sequence: CASSCDREP.

The V gene is TRBV11-2, the J gene TRBJ1-3, with 7 bases identical to TRBD1. Germline values: CDR1 SGHAT, CDR2 FQNNGV. Trimming removed 1 base from V and 7 bases from J; junction bases left unmatched: 4. This CDR3 has 14 residues. CDR3: CASSLGQGYNTIYF. The CDR3 DNA follows: TGTGCCAGCAGCTTAGGACAGGGCTACAACACCATATATTTT.

The J gene is TRBJ1-4, the V gene TRBV28; D might be TRBD1 (6 bases). V dropped 3 bases and J dropped 8 bases, with 13 bases sitting between them. Germline V lookup: CDR1 MDHEN, CDR2 SYDVKM. The CDR3 spans 14 residues. The chain's CDR3 is CASSFAGGREKLFF. In nucleotides, the CDR3 is TGTGCCAGCAGTTTTGCGGGGGGCCGGGAAAAACTGTTTTTT.

This clone has a handful of counts. The chain joins TRBV7-9 to TRBJ1-2; 10 positions match TRBD1. Trimming cost V 5 bases and J 4 bases; bases outside gene matches: 16. The CDR3 spans 18 residues. From germline, CDR1 is SEHNR and CDR2 FQNEAQ (reference sequence). DNA for the CDR3: TGTGCCAGCAGCCCAGGGCCGTATGGGGACAGGGGAACCTATGGCTACACCTTC. Its protein is CASSPGPYGDRGTYGYTF. Variable domain in full (rest from reference TRBV7-9 and TRBJ1-2): DTGVSQNPRHKITKRGQNVTFRCDPISEHNRLYWYRQTLGQGPEFLTYFQNEAQLEKSRLLSDRFSAERPKGSFSTLEIQRTEQGDSAMYLCASSPGPYGDRGTYGYTFGSGTRLTVV.

V is TRBV9 and J is TRBJ2-2, with D tentatively TRBD1 (6 bases). V lost 0 bases to trimming and J lost 1 base, with 16 bases between them. The CDR3 sequence is 18 residues long. Germline V CDR1 and CDR2: SGDLS, YYNGEE. CDR3 in DNA: TGTGCCAGCAGCGTAGGGTTGAACAGGGTGATGAACACCGGGGAGCTGTTTTTT. It translates to CASSVGLNRVMNTGELFF.

The chain uses TRBV5-4 and TRBJ1-1; 8 bases agree with TRBD1. The V gene end was trimmed by 3 bases and the J gene end by 0 bases; junction bases not matched to a gene: 4. The germline V gene has CDR1 SGHNT and CDR2 YYREEE (reference sequence). The CDR3 sequence is 15 residues long. For the CDR3, the DNA is TGTGCCAGCAGCTCGCGGACAGGGATGAACACTGAAGCTTTCTTT. Protein sequence: CASSSRTGMNTEAFF.

The rearrangement uses TRBV4-2 and TRBJ2-1, with 10 positions matching TRBD2. The V segment lost 0 bases and the J segment 2 bases; nucleotides outside the gene matches: 1. CDR1 is LGHNA and CDR2 is YNFKEQ in the germline V gene. There are 16 residues in the CDR3. CDR3 nucleotide sequence: TGTGCCAGCAGCCAAGACAGCGGGGGGGCCTACAATGAGCAGTTCTTC. Protein product: CASSQDSGGAYNEQFF.

The rearrangement uses TRBV6-5 and TRBJ1-5, with a tentative D call TRBD1 (5 bases). V lost 4 bases to trimming and J lost 8 bases, with 15 bases between them. The CDR3 has 14 amino acids. Germline CDR1 MNHEY, CDR2 SVGAGI. The CDR3 spells CASSSSGGREPQHF. CDR3 bases: TGTGCCAGCAGTTCCTCGGGGGGGAGGGAGCCCCAGCATTTT.

The chain is built from TRBV6-5 and TRBJ1-1; D perhaps matches TRBD1 (5 bases). Trimming shortened V by 6 bases and J by 8 bases, and 16 bases separated the two germline ends. The CDR3 loop spans 13 amino acids. Germline loops: CDR1 MNHEY, CDR2 SVGAGI. The CDR3: CASSPAGWPEAFF. In nucleotides, the CDR3 is TGTGCCAGCAGCCCGGCAGGGTGGCCCGAAGCTTTCTTT.

V usage is TRBV7-6 and J usage is TRBJ2-6, with 8 bases lining up with TRBD1. J gave up 0 bases and V 5 bases, and 12 bases lay outside the gene matches. Germline CDR1 is SGHVS and CDR2 is FNYEAQ. The CDR3 runs 19 residues. The CDR3 DNA follows: TGTGCCAGCAGCCGGCGGGACAGGACTCAGTACTCTGGGGCCAACGTCCTGACTTTC. This gives the protein CASSRRDRTQYSGANVLTF.

This sequence joins TRBV4-1 and TRBJ2-1, with D hard to call. The V gene lost 0 bases and the J gene lost 3 bases, with 12 bases spanning the gap. The CDR3 has 16 residues. Germline V gene sequence: CDR1 MGHRA, CDR2 YSYEKL. As DNA, the CDR3 is TGCGCCAGCAGCCAAGATCACCCGAGCCTCTACAATGAGCAGTTCTTC. Its translation is CASSQDHPSLYNEQFF.

This clone was recorded only once. The chain carries TRBV11-2 and TRBJ2-1, with 13 bases aligning to TRBD2. Trimming took 2 bases from V and 7 from J; bases not matched to a gene: 5. The CDR3 spans 16 residues. Germline CDR1 reads SGHAT; CDR2 reads FQNNGV. As DNA, the CDR3 is TGTGCCAGCAGCTTAAGACTAGCGGGGGGAAGAAATGAGCAGTTCTTC. This encodes CASSLRLAGGRNEQFF.

The CDR3 DNA is TGTGCCAGCAGTTACACAATTCGTTGGCCCCAGCATTTT. Its protein is CASSYTIRWPQHF. The rearrangement joins TRBV6-5 to TRBJ1-5, with D unresolved. Trimming took 2 bases from V and 9 from J, leaving 11 bases between them. CDR1 MNHEY and CDR2 SVGAGI come from the germline V gene. The CDR3 length is 13 residues.

The V gene is TRBV7-9, the J gene TRBJ1-2; D gene unclear. The V end lost 10 bases, the J end lost 7 bases, and 16 bases lay between the germline ends. Germline V lookup: CDR1 SEHNR, CDR2 FQNEAQ (reference sequence). The CDR3 contains 12 residues. The chain's CDR3 is CATLDSPGGYTF. The CDR3 nucleotides are TGTGCCACCTTGGACTCCCCGGGTGGCTACACCTTC.

This clone has just one count. The gene calls are TRBV9 and TRBJ2-1; 10 positions agree with TRBD1. The CDR3 has 15 amino acids. Per germline, CDR1 SGDLS and CDR2 YYNGEE. The J segment lost 4 bases and the V segment lost 4 bases, leaving 5 bases of the junction unmatched. This chain's CDR3 is CASSYRDRGYNEQFF. CDR3 DNA: TGTGCCAGCAGCTACCGGGACAGGGGTTACAATGAGCAGTTCTTC.

The rearrangement uses TRBV4-2 and TRBJ2-1; 8 nucleotides align to TRBD2. Germline V gene lookup returns CDR1 LGHNA and CDR2 YNFKEQ. The CDR3 spans 14 residues. The junction had 5 bases not matched to a gene; V was cut back by 0 bases and J by 10 bases. Here the CDR3 DNA reads TGTGCCAGCAGCCAAGATCTAGGCGGGAGGGAGCAGTTCTTC. This gives the protein CASSQDLGGREQFF.

The gene calls are TRBV5-6 and TRBJ1-1; D is possibly TRBD1 (5 bases). V gave up 3 bases and J gave up 0 bases, with 12 bases separating them. CDR1 is SGHDT and CDR2 is YYEEEE in the germline V gene. The CDR3 loop spans 15 amino acids. The CDR3 sequence is CASSSGTHLNTEAFF. The CDR3 DNA is TGTGCCAGCAGCTCCGGGACTCATTTGAACACTGAAGCTTTCTTT.

The chain carries TRBV13 and TRBJ2-7; 10 nucleotides match TRBD1. The V and J ends lost 3 bases and 2 bases, in that order; junction bases with no gene match: 4. The V gene's germline CDR1 is PRHDT and CDR2 FYEKMQ (reference sequence). The CDR3 loop spans 15 amino acids. CDR3 nucleotide sequence: TGTGCCAGCAGCTTCCGGACAGGGGGTCCCTACGAGCAGTACTTC. Protein sequence: CASSFRTGGPYEQYF.

V usage is TRBV9 and J usage is TRBJ1-1, with D possibly TRBD1 on 5 matching bases. V was clipped by 0 bases and J by 4 bases, with 10 bases between them. The CDR3 is 14 amino acids. Germline V gives CDR1 SGDLS, CDR2 YYNGEE. The CDR3 reads CASSVAGLGTEAFF. The CDR3 bases are TGTGCCAGCAGCGTAGCAGGGCTGGGCACTGAAGCTTTCTTT.

This chain joins TRBV2 and TRBJ1-2; 9 bases line up with TRBD1. The junction had 7 bases not matched to a gene; V was cut back by 7 bases and J by 4 bases. This CDR3 is 14 amino acids long. From germline, CDR1 is SNHLY and CDR2 FYNNEI. Here the CDR3 DNA reads TGTGCCAGCACCGGACAGGGGTCGCCCTATGGCTACACCTTC. Translating it yields CASTGQGSPYGYTF.

The chain has TRBV28 and TRBJ1-2; 10 nucleotides align to TRBD1. Germline V gene lookup returns CDR1 MDHEN and CDR2 SYDVKM. J gave up 5 bases and V 4 bases, and 4 bases lay outside the gene matches. The CDR3 runs 14 residues. CDR3 nucleotide sequence: TGTGCCAGCAGTTCAGGACAGGGGGTATATGGCTACACCTTC. Its protein product is CASSSGQGVYGYTF.

The chain is built from TRBV7-6 and TRBJ2-1; possibly TRBD2 for D (6 bases). Germline V gives CDR1 SGHVS, CDR2 FNYEAQ. With 6 bases removed from V and 4 bases from J, the gap between germline ends came to 16 bases. This CDR3 is built from 15 residues. CDR3 protein: CASSTREQHYNEQFF. CDR3 in DNA: TGTGCCAGCAGTACCCGGGAGCAACATTACAATGAGCAGTTCTTC.

The chain links TRBV11-2 to TRBJ2-5; TRBD2 matches 8 bases. Looked up from germline, CDR1 is SGHAT and CDR2 is FQNNGV. The CDR3 loop spans 16 amino acids. With V trimmed by 6 bases and J by 5 bases, 14 bases remained unmatched. CDR3 amino acids: CASSFRGGHLFETQYF. CDR3 sequence (DNA): TGTGCCAGCAGTTTTCGGGGGGGCCACTTGTTCGAGACCCAGTACTTC.

The DNA for the CDR3 is TGTGCCAGCGGGTTATCACGGGGGGCGGGAGAGACCCAGTACTTC. It encodes CASGLSRGAGETQYF. The chain combines TRBV28 with TRBJ2-5, with D perhaps TRBD2 (7 bases). This CDR3 contains 15 residues. Trimming pared 8 bases from V and 4 bases from J, leaving 20 bases between. Per germline, CDR1 MDHEN and CDR2 SYDVKM.

The chain has TRBV29-1 and TRBJ2-7; 12 bases match TRBD2. V was clipped by 4 bases and J by 2 bases; unmatched bases: 3. The CDR3 is 14 amino acids. Germline-derived CDR1 and CDR2 are SQVTM and ANQGSEA. CDR3: CSVGRTSGAYEQYF. The CDR3 nucleotides read TGCAGCGTTGGGCGGACTAGCGGGGCCTACGAGCAGTACTTC.